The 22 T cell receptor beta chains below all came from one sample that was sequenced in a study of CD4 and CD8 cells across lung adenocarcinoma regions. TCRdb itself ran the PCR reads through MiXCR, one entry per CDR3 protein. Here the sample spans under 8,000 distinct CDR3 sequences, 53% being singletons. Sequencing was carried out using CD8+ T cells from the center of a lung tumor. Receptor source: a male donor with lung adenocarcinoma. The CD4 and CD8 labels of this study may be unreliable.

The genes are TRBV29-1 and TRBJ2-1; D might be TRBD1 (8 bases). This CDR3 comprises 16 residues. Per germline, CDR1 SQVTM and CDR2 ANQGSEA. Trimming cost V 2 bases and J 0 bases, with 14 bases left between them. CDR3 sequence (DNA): TGCAGCGTTGAACGGGGAGGGACAGGCTCCTACAATGAGCAGTTCTTC. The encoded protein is CSVERGGTGSYNEQFF.

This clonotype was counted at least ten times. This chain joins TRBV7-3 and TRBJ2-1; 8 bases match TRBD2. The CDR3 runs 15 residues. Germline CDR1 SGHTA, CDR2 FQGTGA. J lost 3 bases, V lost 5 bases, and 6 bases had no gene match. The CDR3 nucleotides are TGTGCCAGCAGCCCCAATAGCGGGGTCTACAATGAGCAGTTCTTC. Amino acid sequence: CASSPNSGVYNEQFF. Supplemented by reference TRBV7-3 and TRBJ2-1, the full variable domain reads GAGVSQTPSNKVTEKGKYVELRCDPISGHTALYWYRQSLGQGPEFLIYFQGTGAADDSGLPNDRFFAVRPEGSVSTLKIQRTERGDSAVYLCASSPNSGVYNEQFFGPGTRLTVL.

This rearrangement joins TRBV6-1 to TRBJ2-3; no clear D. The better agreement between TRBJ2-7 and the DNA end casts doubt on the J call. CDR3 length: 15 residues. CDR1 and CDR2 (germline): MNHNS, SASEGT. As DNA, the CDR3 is TGTGCCAGCAGGAAGAGGCGGCGAGTCAAAGATACGCAGTACTTC. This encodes CASRKRRRVKDTQYF.

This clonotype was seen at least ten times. CDR3 region: CASSLVAGGYNEQFF. In DNA form, the CDR3 reads TGTGCCAGCAGTCTCGTGGCGGGAGGGTACAATGAGCAGTTCTTC. The chain couples TRBV27 to TRBJ2-1; 9 bases are shared with TRBD2. This CDR3 is built from 15 residues. Germline lookup yields CDR1 MNHEY and CDR2 SMNVEV (reference sequence). V lost 5 bases to trimming and J lost 4 bases; unmatched junction nucleotides: 6.

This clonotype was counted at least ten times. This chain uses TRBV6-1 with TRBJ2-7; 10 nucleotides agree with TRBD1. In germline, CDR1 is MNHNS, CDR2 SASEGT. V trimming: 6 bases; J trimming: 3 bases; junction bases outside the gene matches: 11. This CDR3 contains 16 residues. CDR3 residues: CASSLPGQGTRYEQYF. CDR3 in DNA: TGTGCCAGCAGCCTCCCGGGACAGGGGACTCGCTACGAGCAGTACTTC.

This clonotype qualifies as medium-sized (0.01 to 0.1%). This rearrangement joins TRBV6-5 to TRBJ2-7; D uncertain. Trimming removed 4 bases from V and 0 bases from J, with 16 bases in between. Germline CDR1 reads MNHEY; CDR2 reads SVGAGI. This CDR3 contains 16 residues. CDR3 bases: TGTGCCAGCAGTTCTACCGCTCTTTCTAGCTCCTACGAGCAGTACTTC. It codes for CASSSTALSSSYEQYF.

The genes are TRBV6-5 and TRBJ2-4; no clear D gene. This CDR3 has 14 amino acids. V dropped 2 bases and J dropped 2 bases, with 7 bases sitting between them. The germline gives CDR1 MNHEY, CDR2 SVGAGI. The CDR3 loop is CASSYVGSKNIQYF. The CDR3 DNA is TGTGCCAGCAGTTACGTGGGTTCCAAAAACATTCAGTACTTC.

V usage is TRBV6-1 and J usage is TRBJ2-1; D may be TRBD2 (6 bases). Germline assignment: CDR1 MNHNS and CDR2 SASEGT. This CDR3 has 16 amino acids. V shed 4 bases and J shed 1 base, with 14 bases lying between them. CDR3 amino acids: CASSVGASVSYNEQFF. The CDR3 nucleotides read TGTGCCAGCAGTGTTGGGGCTAGCGTATCCTACAATGAGCAGTTCTTC.

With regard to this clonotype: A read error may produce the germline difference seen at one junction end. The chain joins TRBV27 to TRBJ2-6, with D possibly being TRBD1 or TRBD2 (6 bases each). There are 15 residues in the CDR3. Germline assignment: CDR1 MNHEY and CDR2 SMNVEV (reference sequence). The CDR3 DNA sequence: TGTGCCAGCAGTTCAAGGGGCTCGGGGGCCTACGTGCAGAACTTC. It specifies CASSSRGSGAYVQNF.

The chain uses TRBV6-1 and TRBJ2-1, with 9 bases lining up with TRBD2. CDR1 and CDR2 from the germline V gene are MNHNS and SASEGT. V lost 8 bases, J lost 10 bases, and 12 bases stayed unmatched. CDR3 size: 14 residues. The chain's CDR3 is CASGTSIRLLEQFF. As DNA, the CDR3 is TGTGCCAGCGGGACTAGCATTCGTTTATTGGAGCAGTTCTTC.

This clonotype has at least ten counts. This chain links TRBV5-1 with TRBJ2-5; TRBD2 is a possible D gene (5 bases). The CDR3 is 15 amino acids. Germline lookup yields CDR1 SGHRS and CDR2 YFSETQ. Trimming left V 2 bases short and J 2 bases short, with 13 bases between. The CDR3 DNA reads TGCGCCAGCAGCTTAAACGTCGGGGAGCAAGAGACCCAGTACTTC. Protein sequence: CASSLNVGEQETQYF.

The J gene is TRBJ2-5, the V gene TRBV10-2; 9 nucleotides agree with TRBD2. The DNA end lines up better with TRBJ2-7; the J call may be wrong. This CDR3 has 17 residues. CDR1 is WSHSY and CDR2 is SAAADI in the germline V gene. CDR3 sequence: CASSGVGGSGSGYEQYF. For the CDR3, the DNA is TGCGCCAGCAGTGGGGTGGGGGGTAGCGGGAGTGGATACGAGCAGTACTTC.

In DNA, the CDR3 is TGTGCCAGCAGATCCGGACTGGGGGGAGATACGCAGTATTTT. Amino acid sequence: CASRSGLGGDTQYF. This chain links TRBV6-1 with TRBJ2-3; possibly TRBD2 for D (6 bases). The CDR3 runs 14 residues. The germline gives CDR1 MNHNS, CDR2 SASEGT. Trimming removed 6 bases from V and 5 bases from J, with 15 bases in between.

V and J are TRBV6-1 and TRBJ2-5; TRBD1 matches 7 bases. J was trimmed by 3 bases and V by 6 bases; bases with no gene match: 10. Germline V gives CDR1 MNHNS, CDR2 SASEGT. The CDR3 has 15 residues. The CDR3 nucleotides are TGTGCCAGCAGAGAGACAGGGTCCCAGAAAGAGACCCAGTACTTC. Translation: CASRETGSQKETQYF.

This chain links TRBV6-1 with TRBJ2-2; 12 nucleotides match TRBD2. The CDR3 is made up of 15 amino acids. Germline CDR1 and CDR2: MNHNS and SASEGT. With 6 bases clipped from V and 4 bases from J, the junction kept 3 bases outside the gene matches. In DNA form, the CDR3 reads TGTGCCAGCAGGACTAGCGGGGGAGGCACCGGGGAGCTGTTTTTT. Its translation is CASRTSGGGTGELFF.

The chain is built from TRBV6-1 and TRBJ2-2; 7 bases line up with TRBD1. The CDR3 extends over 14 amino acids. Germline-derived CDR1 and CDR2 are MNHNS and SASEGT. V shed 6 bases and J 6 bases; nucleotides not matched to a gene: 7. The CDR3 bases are TGTGCCAGCAGGGACGACAGGGCGGCCGGGGAGCTGTTTTTT. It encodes CASRDDRAAGELFF.

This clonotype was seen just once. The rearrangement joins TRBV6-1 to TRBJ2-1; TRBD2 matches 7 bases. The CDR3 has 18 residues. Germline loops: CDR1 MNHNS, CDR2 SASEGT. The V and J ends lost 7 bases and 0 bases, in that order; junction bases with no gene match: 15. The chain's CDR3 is CASIPGGGPISSYNEQFF. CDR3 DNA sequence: TGTGCCAGCATCCCTGGGGGGGGACCTATTAGCTCCTACAATGAGCAGTTCTTC.

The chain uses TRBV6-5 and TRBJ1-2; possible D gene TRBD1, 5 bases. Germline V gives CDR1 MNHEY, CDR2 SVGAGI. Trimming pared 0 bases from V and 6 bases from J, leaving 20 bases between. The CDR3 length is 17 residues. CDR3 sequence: CASSYSKVTVPKHGYTF. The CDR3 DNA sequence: TGTGCCAGCAGTTACTCGAAAGTGACAGTACCCAAGCATGGCTACACCTTC.

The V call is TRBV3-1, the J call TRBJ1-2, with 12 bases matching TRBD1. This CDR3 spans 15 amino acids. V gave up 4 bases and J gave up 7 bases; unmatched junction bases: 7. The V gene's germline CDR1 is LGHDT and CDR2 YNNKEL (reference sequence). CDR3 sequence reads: CASSPGTGGEGGYTF. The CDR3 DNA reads TGTGCCAGCAGCCCAGGGACAGGGGGCGAAGGTGGCTACACCTTC.

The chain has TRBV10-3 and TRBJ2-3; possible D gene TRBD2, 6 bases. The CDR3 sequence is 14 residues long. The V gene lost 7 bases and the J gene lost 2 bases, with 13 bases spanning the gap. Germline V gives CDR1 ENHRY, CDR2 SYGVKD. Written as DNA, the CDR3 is TGTGCCATCACCTCCGGGACTGCCACAGATACGCAGTATTTT. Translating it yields CAITSGTATDTQYF.

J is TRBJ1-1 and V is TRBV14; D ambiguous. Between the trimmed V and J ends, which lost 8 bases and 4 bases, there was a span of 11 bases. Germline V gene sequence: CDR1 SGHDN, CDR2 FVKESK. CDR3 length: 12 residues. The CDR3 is CASSKRATEAFF. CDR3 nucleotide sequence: TGTGCCAGCTCCAAACGGGCCACTGAAGCTTTCTTT.

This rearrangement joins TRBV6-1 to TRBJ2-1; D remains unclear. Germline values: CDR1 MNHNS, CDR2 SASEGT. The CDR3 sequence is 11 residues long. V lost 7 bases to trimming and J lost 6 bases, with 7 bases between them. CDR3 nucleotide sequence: TGTGCCAGCACCCAGCGCAATGAGCAGTTCTTC. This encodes CASTQRNEQFF.